This T cell receptor beta chain was sequenced for a study of beta chain features in type 1 diabetes (dated by TCRdb to 2016 to 2019). A note on the overall study: No differences in mean age, gender distribution, total cell number or subset yield were found between patients and healthy donors. Regulatory and stem cell-like memory subsets were isolated from only 8 patients and roughly eight healthy donors, whereas naive and central memory subsets came from all 30 or so donors. Across all samples, approximately 100 million sorted cells were examined, and cell number per subset correlated strongly with RNA yield. The study compared the TCRB repertoires of sorted circulating CD4+ T cell subsets in recently diagnosed type 1 diabetes patients with those in matched healthy donors.

In regard to this clone: Its antigen has not been determined. Per-base qualities were not stored, and no clone one base away is much larger.

From each donor, a single peripheral blood sample of approximately 0.11 L on average was drawn into heparinised tubes. A BD FACSAria II and a panel including CD45RO, CCR7, CD25, CD127, CD95 and CD27 were used to sort naive, central memory, regulatory and stem cell-like memory CD4+ T cells. All sorted populations exceeded 95% purity. PBMCs were separated immediately by Lymphoprep density gradient centrifugation and were stained directly, without being cultured. So that batch effects would be minimized, each experiment stained and sorted samples in pairs, pairing one healthy donor with one patient. What the study reported, not specific to this receptor: Naive, central memory and regulatory TCRB repertoires appeared more similar among patients than among healthy donors. A moderate but significant shortening of TCRB CDR3 length was observed in type 1 diabetes patients in all four CD4+ subsets. At VDJ recombination sites, type 1 diabetes patients had fewer insertions and more deleted nucleotides, which implies abnormalities in thymic rearrangement. Sequencing cDNA rather than genomic DNA could over-represent highly expressing activated cells, although activation and CD3 levels did not differ between groups. Shorter templates might have been favored by PCR, but patient and control samples were amplified and corrected together, so both groups would have been affected equally by any skew. Because the HLA sub-analyses included only small numbers of individuals, any influence of HLA type on TCRB rearrangement was left unresolved.

V and J are trimmed by 5 bases and 3 bases, and the gene matches miss 0 bases of the junction. The CDR3 runs 12 residues from the cysteine to the phenylalanine. Only the CDR3 region is kept as DNA, spanning 36 bases read in frame from base 1. CDR1 and CDR2 are read off the germline V gene (reference sequence) as LNHNV and YYDKDF. The entire isolated RNA was reverse transcribed using the High Capacity cDNA Reverse Transcription Kit, and thus expressed TCRB transcripts were sequenced. Naive, central memory and regulatory T cell samples underwent deep immunoSEQ sequencing, averaging about 3.57 million total reads per sample. After sorted cells were lysed in RLT buffer, RNA was extracted with DNase-treated RNeasy Micro or Mini kits, with the choice depending on cell number. Each cell subset was processed on its own to prevent cross-contamination, while patient and healthy donor samples were processed together. The immunoSEQ multiplex PCR was used to amplify TCRB sequences from cDNA, yielding 87-bp fragments that span the CDR3 region. Sequencing of the amplicons was performed on the Illumina HiSeq platform. The paper's processing steps were these. Synthetic template baselines were used to correct PCR bias computationally, reads within Hamming distance 2 were collapsed, and singletons that could not be merged were discarded. By aligning reads against IMGT, V, D and J genes, CDR3 length, and insertions or deletions at six rearrangement sites were assigned. Clonotype counts were normalized to sorted cell number within each subset before computing true diversity and Gini coefficients with the tcR R package. The overlap coefficient, calculated on TCRB nucleotide sequences, was used to quantify repertoire sharing. Out-of-frame TCRB sequences from naive cells were analyzed to stand in for the pre-selection repertoire. The table comes from immuneACCESS by way of TCRdb, which keeps in-frame sequences with V and J called. Part of the clones is missing from these tables; in studies checked, under half for an unresolved V gene and the rest for unknown reasons. That table is the source of V, J and clone size, and D and trimming were worked out from the DNA. Across this sample there are hundreds of thousands of clones, with about a sixth seen only once. 0.02% to 0.03% of the sample rests with the top ten.

The sequenced sample was naive CD4+ T cells from blood. The sample's cell subset or site label, in plain terms: true naive CD4+ T cells. The rearrangement joined TRBV15 to TRBJ1-2, with 7 bases matching TRBD1. This clonotype was obtained from a woman between 18 and 30 years old in good health. The CDR3 amino acid sequence is: CATSGQDYGYTF. The DNA reads as follows: TGTGCCACCAGCGGACAGGACTATGGCTACACCTTC.